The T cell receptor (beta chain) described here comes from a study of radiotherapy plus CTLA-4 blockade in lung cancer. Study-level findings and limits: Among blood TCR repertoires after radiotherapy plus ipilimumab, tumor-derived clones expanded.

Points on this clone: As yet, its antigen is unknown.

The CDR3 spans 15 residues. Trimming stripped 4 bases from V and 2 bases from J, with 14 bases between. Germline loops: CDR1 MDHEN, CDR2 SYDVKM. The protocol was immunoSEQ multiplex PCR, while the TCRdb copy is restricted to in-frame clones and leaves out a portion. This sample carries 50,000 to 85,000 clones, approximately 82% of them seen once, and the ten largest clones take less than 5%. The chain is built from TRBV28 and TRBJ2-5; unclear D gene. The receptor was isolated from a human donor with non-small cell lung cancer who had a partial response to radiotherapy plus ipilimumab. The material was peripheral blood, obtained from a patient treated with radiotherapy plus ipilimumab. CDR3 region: CASSYGGSNQETQYF. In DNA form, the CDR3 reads TGTGCCAGCAGTTATGGCGGATCCAATCAAGAGACCCAGTACTTC.